This T cell receptor (beta chain) was sequenced for a study of regulatory T cells in long-lasting Graves disease. General study points: Segments TRBV28, TRBJ1-2 and TRBJ2-5 showed preferential usage in persistent disease.

Germline V gives CDR1 DFQATT, CDR2 SNEGSKA (reference sequence). CDR3 length equals 13 residues. V dropped 1 base and J dropped 2 bases, with 9 bases sitting between them. Through Arm-PCR of CDR3 regions and iRepertoire HTBI primers, TCR beta libraries were built. MiXCR, applied by TCRdb to the multiplex PCR reads, yields one record per CDR3 protein. The table records about 620,000 distinct CDR3 sequences, under 20% of them present only once. Time point defined: newly diagnosed GD, antithyroid drugs for less than 3 months. The TCR library was prepared using RNA isolated from PBMCs. This clonotype was seen at least ten times. Antigen: not known. The same data also contributed to another study, on T cells in Graves' hyperthyroidism and ophthalmopathy. This second study notes: Any patient presenting with uncontrolled infection, other autoimmune disease, pregnancy or lactation was left out.

The material sequenced was peripheral blood mononuclear cells (PBMCs), taken at new diagnosis, from a patient treated with antithyroid drugs. This TCR was recovered from a woman aged 25-40 years with Graves disease. This rearrangement joins TRBV20-1 to TRBJ2-7; D gene unclear. The CDR3 reads CSARVEMAYEQYF. DNA of the CDR3: TGCAGTGCTAGAGTGGAGATGGCCTACGAGCAGTACTTC.